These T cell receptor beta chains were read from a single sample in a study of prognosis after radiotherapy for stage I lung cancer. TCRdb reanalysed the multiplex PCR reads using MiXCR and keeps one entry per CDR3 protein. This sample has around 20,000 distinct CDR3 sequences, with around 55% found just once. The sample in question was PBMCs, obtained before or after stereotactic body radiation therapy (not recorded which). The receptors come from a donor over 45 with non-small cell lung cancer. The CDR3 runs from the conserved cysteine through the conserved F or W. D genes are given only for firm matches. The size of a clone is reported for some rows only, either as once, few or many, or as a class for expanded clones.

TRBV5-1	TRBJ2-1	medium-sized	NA	CASSLAGSGSSYNEQFF	TGCGCCAGCAGCTTGGCCGGGTCGGGGAGCTCCTACAATGAGCAGTTCTTC
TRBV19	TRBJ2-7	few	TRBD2	CASSRTSGAYEQYF	TGTGCCAGTAGTAGGACTAGCGGGGCCTACGAGCAGTACTTC
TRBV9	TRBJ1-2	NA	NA	CASSSQWVYGYTF	TGTGCCAGCAGCTCACAGTGGGTCTATGGCTACACCTTC
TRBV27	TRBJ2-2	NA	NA	CASSFSTGNTGELFF	TGTGCCAGCAGTTTCTCGACAGGAAACACCGGGGAGCTGTTTTTT
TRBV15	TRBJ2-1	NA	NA	CATRPASYNEQFF	TGTGCCACCCGGCCGGCATCGTACAATGAGCAGTTCTTC
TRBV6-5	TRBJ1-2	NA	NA	CASSYSPRGSYGCTF	TGTGCCAGCAGTTACAGCCCCAGGGGATCCTATGGCTGCACCTTC
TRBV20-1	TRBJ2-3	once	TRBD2	CSARVEGGRDITDTQYF	TGCAGTGCTAGAGTCGAAGGCGGGAGAGATATCACAGATACGCAGTATTTT
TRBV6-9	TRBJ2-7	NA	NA	CASRYEQLDAEQYF	TGTGCCAGCAGATATGAACAACTAGATGCCGAGCAGTACTTC
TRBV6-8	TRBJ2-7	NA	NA	CASKDSSYEQYF	TGTGCCAGCAAGGACAGCTCCTACGAGCAGTACTTC
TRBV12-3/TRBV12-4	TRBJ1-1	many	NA	CASSPSLGLNTEAFF	TGTGCCAGCAGTCCCTCGCTAGGGTTGAACACTGAAGCTTTCTTT
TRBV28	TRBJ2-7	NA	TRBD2	CASSTGTIGYEQYF	TGTGCCAGCTCCACCGGGACTATTGGGTACGAGCAGTACTTC
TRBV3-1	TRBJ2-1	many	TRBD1	CASSRTGANNEQFF	TGTGCCAGCAGCCGGACAGGGGCGAACAATGAGCAGTTCTTC
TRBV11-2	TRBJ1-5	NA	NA	CASSLDLTGNQPQHF	TGTGCCAGCAGCTTAGATTTGACAGGCAATCAGCCCCAGCATTTT
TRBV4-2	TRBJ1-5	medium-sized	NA	CASSQEWDIDQPQHF	TGTGCCAGCAGCCAAGAATGGGACATAGATCAGCCCCAGCATTTT
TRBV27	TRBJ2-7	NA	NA	CASSPTSSGYEQYF	TGTGCCAGCAGTCCAACGTCAAGCGGGTACGAGCAGTACTTC
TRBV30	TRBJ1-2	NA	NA	CALPLPWPGGGYTF	TGTGCCTTGCCCTTACCGTGGCCCGGCGGGGGCTACACCTTC
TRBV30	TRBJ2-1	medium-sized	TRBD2	CAWRGSSGPGYNEQFF	TGTGCCTGGAGGGGATCTAGCGGACCGGGTTACAATGAGCAGTTCTTC
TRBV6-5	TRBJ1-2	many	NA	CASSYSIWRASNYGYTF	TGTGCCAGCAGTTACTCGATTTGGAGAGCCTCTAACTATGGCTACACCTTC
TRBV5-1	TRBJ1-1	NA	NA	CASSLEGGNTEAFF	TGCGCCAGCAGCTTGGAGGGGGGTAACACTGAAGCTTTCTTT
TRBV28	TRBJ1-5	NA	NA	CASSLGKGNFQPQHF	TGTGCCAGCAGTTTAGGAAAGGGGAATTTTCAGCCCCAGCATTTT
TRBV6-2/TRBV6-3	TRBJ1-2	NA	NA	CAIPRGDNYGYTF	TGTGCCATCCCAAGGGGGGATAACTATGGCTACACCTTC
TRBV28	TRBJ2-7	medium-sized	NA	CASSPQTPGEQYF	TGTGCCAGCAGTCCCCAGACCCCTGGCGAGCAGTACTTC
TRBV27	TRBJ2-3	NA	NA	CASSTVLVIDTQYF	TGTGCCAGCAGTACCGTATTGGTTATAGATACGCAGTATTTT
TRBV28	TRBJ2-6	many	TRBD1	CAIGTGASRANVLTF	TGTGCCATCGGGACAGGGGCCTCTCGGGCCAACGTCCTGACTTTC
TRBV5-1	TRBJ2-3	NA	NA	CASSLGLGNTDTQYF	TGCGCCAGCAGCTTGGGACTAGGAAACACAGATACGCAGTATTTT
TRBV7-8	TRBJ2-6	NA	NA	CASSSGLRQSGSNFLTF	TGTGCCAGCAGCTCAGGACTTCGACAGTCTGGGTCCAACTTCCTGACTTTC
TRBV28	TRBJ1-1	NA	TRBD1	CAIVGQGAFGAFF	TGTGCCATCGTGGGCCAGGGGGCCTTCGGAGCTTTCTTT
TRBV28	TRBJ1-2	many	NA	CASSLKWTVAIPNYGYTF	TGTGCCAGCAGTTTAAAGTGGACAGTTGCGATCCCTAACTATGGCTACACCTTC
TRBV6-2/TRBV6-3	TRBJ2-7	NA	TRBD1	CASKNSGQVTYEQYF	TGTGCCAGCAAAAATTCCGGACAGGTAACCTACGAGCAGTACTTC
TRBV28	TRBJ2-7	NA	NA	CAHKRGLSSYEQYF	TGTGCCCATAAAAGGGGTTTGAGCTCCTACGAGCAGTACTTC
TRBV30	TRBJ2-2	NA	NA	CAWMARGAGELFF	TGTGCCTGGATGGCGAGAGGGGCCGGGGAGCTGTTTTTT
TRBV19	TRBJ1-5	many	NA	CASRSRGAGGQPQHF	TGTGCCAGTAGGTCAAGGGGGGCGGGCGGTCAGCCCCAGCATTTT
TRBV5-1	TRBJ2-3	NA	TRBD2	CASSPGTSGTIDTQYF	TGCGCCAGCAGCCCCGGGACTAGCGGGACGATAGATACGCAGTATTTT
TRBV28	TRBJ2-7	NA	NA	CASSRGGNYEQYF	TGTGCCAGCAGTAGGGGGGGAAACTACGAGCAGTACTTC
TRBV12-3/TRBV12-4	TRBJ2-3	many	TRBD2	CASNLSGGGEADTQYF	TGTGCCAGCAACCTTTCGGGAGGGGGAGAGGCAGATACGCAGTATTTT
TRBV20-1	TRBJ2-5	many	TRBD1	CSAPSMGQGAVETQYF	TGCAGTGCTCCCAGCATGGGACAGGGGGCTGTGGAGACCCAGTACTTC
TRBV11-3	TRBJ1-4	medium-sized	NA	CASSLGGPIEEKLFF	TGTGCCAGCAGCTTAGGGGGTCCCATTGAGGAAAAACTGTTTTTT
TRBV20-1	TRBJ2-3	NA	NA	CSASRRDTQYF	TGCAGTGCTAGTAGACGCGATACGCAGTATTTT
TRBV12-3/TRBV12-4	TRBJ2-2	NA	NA	CASSPNKNTGELFF	TGTGCCAGCAGTCCAAACAAGAACACCGGGGAGCTGTTTTTT
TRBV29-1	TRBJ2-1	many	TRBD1	CSVEGGQGRNEQFF	TGCAGCGTTGAAGGGGGACAGGGTAGGAATGAGCAGTTCTTC
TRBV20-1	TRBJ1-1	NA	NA	CSARPSVQGGEWTEAFF	TGCAGTGCTAGACCCTCGGTACAGGGCGGGGAGTGGACTGAAGCTTTCTTT
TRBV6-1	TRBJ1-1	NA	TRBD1	CASISQGWNTEAFF	TGTGCCAGCATTTCACAGGGGTGGAATACTGAAGCTTTCTTT
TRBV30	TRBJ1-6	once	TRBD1	CAWSAGTGPNLHF	TGTGCCTGGAGTGCAGGGACAGGGCCTAACCTCCACTTT
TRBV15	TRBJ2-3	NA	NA	CATSRDTLARAQYF	TGTGCCACCAGCAGAGATACATTGGCAAGAGCGCAGTATTTT
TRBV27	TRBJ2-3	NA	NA	CASSLHISSSTDTQYF	TGTGCCAGCAGTCTACACATTTCCTCTAGCACAGATACGCAGTATTTT
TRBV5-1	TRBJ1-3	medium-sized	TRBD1	CASSVTGRSGNTIYF	TGCGCCAGCAGCGTGACAGGGAGGTCTGGAAACACCATATATTTT
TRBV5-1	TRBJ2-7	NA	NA	CASSFGRSYEKYF	TGCGCCAGCAGCTTCGGTAGATCCTACGAGAAGTACTTC
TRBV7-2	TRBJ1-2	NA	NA	CASSIVGRVGNYGYTF	TGTGCCAGCAGCATCGTCGGGAGGGTTGGGAACTATGGCTACACCTTC
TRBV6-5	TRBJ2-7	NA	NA	CASSYTSFHEQYF	TGTGCCAGCAGTTACACTAGCTTCCACGAGCAGTACTTC
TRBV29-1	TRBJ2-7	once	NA	CSVDPTGYYEQYF	TGCAGCGTAGACCCAACAGGGTATTACGAGCAGTACTTC